The next 13 T cell receptor beta chains were all read from a single sample in a study of molecular identifiers for immune sequencing clone quantification. TCRdb called the PCR reads again in MiXCR, with one record for every CDR3 protein. Of some 580,000 distinct CDR3 sequences in the sample, roughly 23% were seen once. The sequencing input was naive CD8+ T cells from blood, with Jurkat cell RNA spiked in. Noted subset: FACS-sorted CD8+CD4-CCR7+CD45RA+ naive T cells. These receptors all come from a human donor in good health. Some libraries in this study had Jurkat cell RNA spiked in.

This clonotype was found once. The gene calls are TRBV29-1 and TRBJ1-1; maybe TRBD1 (5 bases). The ends were cut back, 2 bases at V and 3 bases at J, with 19 bases in the middle. The V gene's germline CDR1 is SQVTM and CDR2 ANQGSEA. The CDR3 totals 16 residues. CDR3 loop: CSVELLGTGLDTEAFF. The CDR3 DNA sequence: TGCAGCGTTGAATTATTGGGGACGGGGCTGGACACTGAAGCTTTCTTT.

This clonotype has a count of ten or more. The V gene is TRBV29-1, the J gene TRBJ2-7; tentative D call: TRBD2 (5 bases). Germline CDR1 SQVTM, CDR2 ANQGSEA. The CDR3 loop spans 9 amino acids. The DNA of the CDR3 is TGCAGCGTCCTTCTGCGTAGGGAGGTC. This translates into CSVLLRREV.

A word on this clonotype: This may stem from a read error, because a much larger clone lies one nucleotide away. The chain employs TRBV7-9 and TRBJ1-1; the D is unclear. Germline lookup yields CDR1 SEHNR and CDR2 FQNEAQ (reference sequence). Trimming stripped 4 bases from V and 4 bases from J, with 13 bases between. The CDR3 totals 14 residues. CDR3 in DNA: TGTGCCAGCAGCTACGAGTCAAAAGCCACTGAAGCTTTCTTT. Translation: CASSYESKATEAFF.

V gene TRBV19 combines with J gene TRBJ2-3, with 9 bases that match TRBD2. CDR3 size: 19 residues. V lost 1 base and J lost 1; bases outside the gene matches: 12. Germline CDR1 reads LNHDA; CDR2 reads SQIVND (reference sequence). The CDR3 nucleotides read TGTGCCAGTAGTATAGGTCAAGCGGGGGGCAGTCTTGGCACAGATACGCAGTATTTT. This codes for CASSIGQAGGSLGTDTQYF.

This clonotype showed up just a few times. The rearrangement links TRBV28 to TRBJ2-1, with a tentative D call TRBD2 (6 bases). Germline CDR1 MDHEN, CDR2 SYDVKM. The CDR3 runs to 14 residues. V lost 4 bases, J lost 3 bases, and 10 bases lay in between. As DNA, the CDR3 is TGTGCCAGCAGTTCATTGGACTACTACAATGAGCAGTTCTTC. Translation: CASSSLDYYNEQFF. Full variable domain (rest looked up from reference TRBV28 and TRBJ2-1): DVKVTQSSRYLVKRTGEKVFLECVQDMDHENMFWYRQDPGLGLRLIYFSYDVKMKEKGDIPEGYSVSREKKERFSLILESASTNQTSMYLCASSSLDYYNEQFFGPGTRLTVL.

This clonotype was found many times. In nucleotides, the CDR3 is TGCGCCAGCAGCTCCCTACCTGCGACTAGCGGTAGCTACGAGCAGTACTTC. Amino acids: CASSSLPATSGSYEQYF. The chain employs TRBV5-1 and TRBJ2-7; the match to TRBD2 covers 9 bases. Per the germline V gene, CDR1 is SGHRS and CDR2 is YFSETQ. Losses at the gene ends were 3 bases for V and 3 bases for J; bases not matched to a gene: 13. This CDR3 is built from 17 residues.

The rearrangement uses TRBV4-3 and TRBJ2-5; D gene unclear. The CDR3 sequence is 14 residues long. CDR1 and CDR2 from the germline V gene are LGHNA and YSLEER. V lost 1 base and J 5 bases, leaving 11 bases between the germline ends. The CDR3 loop reads CASSQVLSLETQYF. Here the CDR3 DNA reads TGCGCCAGCAGCCAAGTTCTGAGTCTCGAGACCCAGTACTTC.

This clonotype was detected a few times. The rearrangement joins TRBV5-1 to TRBJ2-7, with 7 bases fitting TRBD2. There are 15 residues in the CDR3. Germline V gene data show CDR1 as SGHRS and CDR2 as YFSETQ. V lost 3 bases, J lost 5 bases, and 11 bases stayed unmatched. Here the CDR3 reads CASSSRTGGWHEQYF. CDR3 DNA sequence: TGCGCCAGCAGCTCTAGGACGGGAGGCTGGCACGAGCAGTACTTC.

In its sample, this clonotype was seen once. Mismatch with germline at one junction end may stem from a read error. J is TRBJ2-2 and V is TRBV6-5; perhaps TRBD1 as D (6 bases). The CDR3 spans 15 residues. The germline CDR1 and CDR2 sequences are MNHEY and SVGAGI. The CDR3 DNA sequence: TGTGTCAGCAGTTACTTTTCAGGGGTCACCGGGGAGCTGTTTTTT. Protein sequence: CVSSYFSGVTGELFF.

With regard to this clonotype: A much larger clone differs by one base, so this may be a read error. The chain combines TRBV6-2 or TRBV6-3 with TRBJ2-6, with D possibly TRBD1 on 5 matching bases. The germline V gene has CDR1 MNHEY and CDR2 SVGEGT. This CDR3 comprises 15 residues. The CDR3 spells CASSYLSSGASVLTF. In nucleotides, the CDR3 is TGTGCCAGCAGTTACCTTAGCTCTGGGGCCAGCGTCCTGACTTTC.

The rearrangement uses TRBV27 and TRBJ2-7; 12 bases map to TRBD2. The CDR3 consists of 16 residues. J lost 2 bases, V lost 2 bases, and 4 bases had no gene match. CDR1 MNHEY and CDR2 SMNVEV come from the germline V gene (reference sequence). CDR3 DNA: TGTGCCAGCAGTTTAACGACTAGCGGGGGTCCCTACGAGCAGTACTTC. Its translation: CASSLTTSGGPYEQYF.

There are many counts of this clonotype. The J gene is TRBJ2-3, the V gene TRBV7-2; TRBD2 aligns across 7 bases. The J segment lost 1 base and the V segment lost 1 base, leaving 8 bases of the junction unmatched. From germline, CDR1 is SGHTA and CDR2 FQGNSA. This CDR3 contains 17 residues. This CDR3 is CASSLGIRTRGTDTQYF. CDR3 coding DNA: TGTGCCAGCAGCTTAGGAATAAGGACTAGAGGCACAGATACGCAGTATTTT.

This clonotype was counted many times. V is TRBV28 and J is TRBJ1-1; no reliable D call. Germline values: CDR1 MDHEN, CDR2 SYDVKM. The CDR3 extends over 13 amino acids. Trimming stripped 4 bases from V and 3 bases from J, with 9 bases between. CDR3 DNA: TGTGCCAGCAGTTCCCCAGGTTACACTGAAGCTTTCTTT. It codes for CASSSPGYTEAFF. The complete variable domain, with remaining parts taken from reference TRBV28 and TRBJ1-1, reads DVKVTQSSRYLVKRTGEKVFLECVQDMDHENMFWYRQDPGLGLRLIYFSYDVKMKEKGDIPEGYSVSREKKERFSLILESASTNQTSMYLCASSSPGYTEAFFGQGTRLTVV.